This T cell receptor beta chain was sequenced during a study of T-cell reconstitution after alpha-beta-depleted transplantation in children. Study results and caveats: Expanded graft clones, several hundred of them, were reportedly the source of alpha-beta T cells about two months after transplant. Newly made T cells mostly supplied T-cell counts and diversity one year after transplant. Elevated TCRbeta diversity at day 60 was traced, in some patients, to surviving recipient T cells and thymic progenitors.

Remarks on this clonotype: The antigen is unknown.

The CDR3 spans 15 residues. The germline V gene encodes CDR1 SGHKS and CDR2 YYEKEE (reference sequence). The V and J ends lost 5 bases and 1 base, in that order; junction bases with no gene match: 6. A library of TCRbeta sequences, prepared with unique molecular identifiers, was generated. Each CDR3 protein gets one entry after TCRdb re-called the PCR reads with MiXCR. The sample includes a few hundred thousand distinct CDR3 sequences, around 7% of them seen just once. V gene TRBV5-5 combines with J gene TRBJ2-4; 7 nucleotides match TRBD1. Sequencing used PBMCs, obtained before TCRalphabeta/CD19-depleted stem cell transplant. The receptor was derived from a boy aged 2-9 years with acute lymphoblastic leukemia, due to receive a stem cell transplant. The CDR3 coding sequence is TGTGCCAGCAGACTAGAACAGGGGGCCAAAAACATTCAGTACTTC. It is translated as CASRLEQGAKNIQYF.